This TCR beta chain was retrieved from a study of beta chain features in type 1 diabetes. Background on the study: Healthy donors and patients had similar age, gender and cell yields. Examination spanned about 110 million sorted cells from all samples. Study observations and caveats: Within each of all four CD4+ subsets, Type 1 diabetes patients had TCRB CDR3s that were moderately but significantly shorter. Overrepresentation of cells with high TCR expression could result from cDNA sequencing.

This clone showed up just a few times. Its target is not known. TCRB transcripts that were expressed got sequenced, as all of the isolated RNA had been reverse transcribed. The assay was immunoSEQ multiplex PCR, and TCRdb's table has in-frame clones only and misses some. Altogether about 400,000 clones are present, over 9.5% being singletons, with the ten largest covering around 0.01%. The germline gives CDR1 SEHNR, CDR2 FQNEAQ (reference sequence). The CDR3 covers 16 residues. J was trimmed by 3 bases and V by 5 bases; bases with no gene match: 7. The material sequenced was naive CD4+ T cells from blood. The chain couples TRBV7-9 to TRBJ2-7; TRBD2 aligns across 13 bases. This TCR was recovered from a woman between 18 and 30 years old with type 1 diabetes. The CDR3 here is CASSPGLAGDYYEQYF. The CDR3 bases are TGTGCCAGCAGCCCCGGACTAGCGGGGGATTACTACGAGCAGTACTTC. Using reference TRBV7-9 and TRBJ2-7 for the parts outside the CDR3, the full variable domain is DTGVSQNPRHKITKRGQNVTFRCDPISEHNRLYWYRQTLGQGPEFLTYFQNEAQLEKSRLLSDRFSAERPKGSFSTLEIQRTEQGDSAMYLCASSPGLAGDYYEQYFGPGTRLTVT.